The clone carrying this T cell receptor (beta chain) was detected a few times. Its specificity is not known. The data were obtained in a study of early T cells in non-severe SARS-CoV-2 infection. V lost 8 bases to trimming and J lost 6 bases; unmatched junction nucleotides: 5. Germline V gene sequence: CDR1 SGHVS, CDR2 FQNEAQ. The length of the CDR3 is 12 residues. The library protocol tagged individual cDNA molecules with unique molecular identifiers. TCRdb redid the calling of the 5' RACE reads with MiXCR, one entry per CDR3 protein. The sample has around 100,000 distinct CDR3 sequences; 15% to 20% are singletons. Study results and caveats: Anti-spike CD8 responses were favored in VDJdb matching, and private and CD4 specificities were missed.

Sequences were obtained from whole blood. The TCR comes from an adult who was a healthcare worker with PCR-confirmed SARS-CoV-2 infection or an uninfected control (not recorded which). This chain uses TRBV7-8 with TRBJ1-2, with 8 bases fitting TRBD1. CDR3 residues: CASFRTGNGYTF. CDR3 DNA: TGTGCCAGCTTTCGGACAGGGAATGGCTACACCTTC.